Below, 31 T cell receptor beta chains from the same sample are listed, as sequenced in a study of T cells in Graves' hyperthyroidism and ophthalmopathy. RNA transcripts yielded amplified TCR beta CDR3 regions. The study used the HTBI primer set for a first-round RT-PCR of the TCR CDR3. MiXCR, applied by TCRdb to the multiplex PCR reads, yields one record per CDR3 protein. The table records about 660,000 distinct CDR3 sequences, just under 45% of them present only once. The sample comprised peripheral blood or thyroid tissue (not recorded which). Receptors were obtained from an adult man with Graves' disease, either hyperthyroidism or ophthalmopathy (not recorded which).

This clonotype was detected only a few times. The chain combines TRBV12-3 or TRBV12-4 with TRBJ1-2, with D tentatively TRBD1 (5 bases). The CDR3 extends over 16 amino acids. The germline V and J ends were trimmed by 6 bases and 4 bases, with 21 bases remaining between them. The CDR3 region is CASSVVPSGRPYGYTF. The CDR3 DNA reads TGTGCCAGCAGCGTTGTTCCGTCAGGGAGGCCCTATGGCTACACCTTC.

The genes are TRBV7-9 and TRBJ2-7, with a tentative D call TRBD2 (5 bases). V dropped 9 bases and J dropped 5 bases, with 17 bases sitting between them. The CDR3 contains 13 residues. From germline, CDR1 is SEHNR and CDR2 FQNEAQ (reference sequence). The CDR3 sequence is CASSNRGNDEQYF. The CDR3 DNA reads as TGTGCCAGTAGTAACCGGGGTAACGACGAGCAGTACTTC.

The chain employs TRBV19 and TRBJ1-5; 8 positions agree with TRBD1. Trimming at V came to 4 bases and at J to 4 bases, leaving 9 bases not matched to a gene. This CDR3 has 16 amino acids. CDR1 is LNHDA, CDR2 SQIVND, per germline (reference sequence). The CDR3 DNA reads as TGTGCCAGTAGTACGTCGACAGGGGAAGCTAATCAGCCCCAGCATTTT. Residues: CASSTSTGEANQPQHF.

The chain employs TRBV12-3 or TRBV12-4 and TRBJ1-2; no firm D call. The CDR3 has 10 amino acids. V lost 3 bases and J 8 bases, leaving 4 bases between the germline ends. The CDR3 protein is CASSFEGYTF. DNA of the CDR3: TGTGCCAGCAGTTTTGAGGGCTACACCTTC.

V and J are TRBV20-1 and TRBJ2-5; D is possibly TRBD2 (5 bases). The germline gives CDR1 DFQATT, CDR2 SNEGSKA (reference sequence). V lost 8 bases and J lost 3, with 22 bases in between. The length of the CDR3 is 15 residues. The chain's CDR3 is CSPHREINIEETQYF. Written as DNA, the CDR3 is TGCAGTCCACACCGGGAAATTAATATTGAAGAGACCCAGTACTTC.

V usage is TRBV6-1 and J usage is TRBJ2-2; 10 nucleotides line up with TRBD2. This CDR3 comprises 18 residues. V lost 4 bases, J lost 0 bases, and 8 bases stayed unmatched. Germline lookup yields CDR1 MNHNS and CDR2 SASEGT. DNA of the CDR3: TGTGCCAGCAGTGCCGAAAGCGGGAGGGCGGCGAACACCGGGGAGCTGTTTTTT. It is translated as CASSAESGRAANTGELFF.

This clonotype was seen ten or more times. The CDR3 region is CASNRGISNQPQHF. The CDR3 coding sequence is TGTGCCAGCAATCGGGGGATCAGCAATCAGCCCCAGCATTTT. The chain employs TRBV2 and TRBJ1-5; the D gene is possibly TRBD1 (5 bases). The CDR3 is 14 amino acids. V lost 7 bases to trimming and J lost 1 base, with 11 bases between them. CDR1 and CDR2 (germline): SNHLY, FYNNEI.

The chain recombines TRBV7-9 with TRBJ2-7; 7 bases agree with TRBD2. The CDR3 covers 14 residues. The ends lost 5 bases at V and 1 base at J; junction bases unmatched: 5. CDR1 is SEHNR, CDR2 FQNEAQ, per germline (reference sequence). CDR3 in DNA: TGTGCCAGCAGCGCTAGCGGAGAGTCCTACGAGCAGTACTTC. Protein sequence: CASSASGESYEQYF. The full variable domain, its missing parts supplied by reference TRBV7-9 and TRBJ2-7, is DTGVSQNPRHKITKRGQNVTFRCDPISEHNRLYWYRQTLGQGPEFLTYFQNEAQLEKSRLLSDRFSAERPKGSFSTLEIQRTEQGDSAMYLCASSASGESYEQYFGPGTRLTVT.

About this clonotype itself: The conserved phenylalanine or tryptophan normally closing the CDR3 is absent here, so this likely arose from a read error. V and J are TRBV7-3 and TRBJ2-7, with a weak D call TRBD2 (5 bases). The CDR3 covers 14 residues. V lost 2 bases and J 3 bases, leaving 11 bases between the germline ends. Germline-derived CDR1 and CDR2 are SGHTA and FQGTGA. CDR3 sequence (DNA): TGTGCCAGCAGCTTAGCGCCCCGGGGCTACGAGCAGTACCTC. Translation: CASSLAPRGYEQYL.

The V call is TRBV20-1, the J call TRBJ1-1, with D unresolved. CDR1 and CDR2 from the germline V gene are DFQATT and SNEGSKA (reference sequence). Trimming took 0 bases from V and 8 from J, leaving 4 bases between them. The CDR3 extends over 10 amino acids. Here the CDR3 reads CSARDMEAFF. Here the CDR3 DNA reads TGCAGTGCTAGAGATATGGAAGCTTTCTTT.

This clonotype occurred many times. CDR3 protein: CASSLKFGYQPQHF. CDR3 DNA: TGTGCCAGCAGCTTAAAGTTCGGGTATCAGCCCCAGCATTTT. The V and J genes are TRBV7-2 and TRBJ1-5, with D unclear. The CDR3 loop spans 14 amino acids. CDR1 is SGHTA, CDR2 FQGNSA, per germline. Trimming removed 2 bases from V and 5 bases from J, with 10 bases in between.

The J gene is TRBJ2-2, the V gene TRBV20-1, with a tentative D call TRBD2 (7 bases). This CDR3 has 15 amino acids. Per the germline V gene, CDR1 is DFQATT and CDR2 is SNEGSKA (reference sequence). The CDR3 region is CSGRGARGDTGELFF. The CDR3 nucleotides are TGCAGCGGACGGGGGGCCCGTGGCGACACCGGGGAGCTGTTTTTT.

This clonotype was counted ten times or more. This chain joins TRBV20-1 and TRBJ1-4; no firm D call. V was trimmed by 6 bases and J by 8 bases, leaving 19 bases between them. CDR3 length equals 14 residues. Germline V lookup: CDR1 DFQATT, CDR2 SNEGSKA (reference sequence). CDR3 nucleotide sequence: TGCAGTGCCCCGGACCGGACGGGCGGCGAAAAACTGTTTTTT. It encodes CSAPDRTGGEKLFF.

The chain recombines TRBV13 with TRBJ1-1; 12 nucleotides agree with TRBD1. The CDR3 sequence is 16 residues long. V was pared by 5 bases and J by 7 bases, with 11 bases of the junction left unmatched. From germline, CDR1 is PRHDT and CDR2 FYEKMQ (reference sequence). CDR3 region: CASSQVLGTGGSEAFF. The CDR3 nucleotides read TGTGCCAGCAGCCAAGTCCTCGGGACAGGGGGCAGTGAAGCTTTCTTT. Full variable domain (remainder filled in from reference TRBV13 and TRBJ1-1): AAGVIQSPRHLIKEKRETATLKCYPIPRHDTVYWYQQGPGQDPQFLISFYEKMQSDKGSIPDRFSAQQFSDYHSELNMSSLELGDSALYFCASSQVLGTGGSEAFFGQGTRLTVV.

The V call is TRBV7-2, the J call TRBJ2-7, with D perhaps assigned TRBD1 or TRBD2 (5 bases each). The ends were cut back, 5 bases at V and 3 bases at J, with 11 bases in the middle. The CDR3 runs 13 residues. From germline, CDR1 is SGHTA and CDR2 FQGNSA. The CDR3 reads CASSGTVLYEQYF. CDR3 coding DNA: TGTGCCAGCAGCGGGACGGTTCTCTACGAGCAGTACTTC.

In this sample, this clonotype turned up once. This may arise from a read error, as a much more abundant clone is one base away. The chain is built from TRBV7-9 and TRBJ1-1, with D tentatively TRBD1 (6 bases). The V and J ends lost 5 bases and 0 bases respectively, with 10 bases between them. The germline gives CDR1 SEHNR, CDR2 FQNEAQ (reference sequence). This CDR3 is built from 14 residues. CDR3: CASSVYRVNTEAFF. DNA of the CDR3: TGTGCCAGCAGCGTATACAGGGTGAACACTGAAGCTTTCTTT.

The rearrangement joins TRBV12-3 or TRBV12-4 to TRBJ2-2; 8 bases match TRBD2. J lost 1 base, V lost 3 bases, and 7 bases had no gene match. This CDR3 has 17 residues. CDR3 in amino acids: CASSFTGLAGNTGELFF. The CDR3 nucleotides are TGTGCCAGCAGTTTCACAGGGCTAGCGGGGAACACCGGGGAGCTGTTTTTT.

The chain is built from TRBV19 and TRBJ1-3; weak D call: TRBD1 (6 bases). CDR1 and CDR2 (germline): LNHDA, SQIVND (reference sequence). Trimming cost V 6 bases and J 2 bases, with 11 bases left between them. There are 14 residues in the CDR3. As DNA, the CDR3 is TGTGCCAGTAGACTCACAGGGCCTGGAAACACCATATATTTT. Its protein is CASRLTGPGNTIYF.

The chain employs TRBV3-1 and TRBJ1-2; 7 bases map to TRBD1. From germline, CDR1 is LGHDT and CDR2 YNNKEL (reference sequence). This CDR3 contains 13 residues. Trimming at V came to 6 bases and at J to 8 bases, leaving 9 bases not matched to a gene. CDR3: CASREPGQRGYTF. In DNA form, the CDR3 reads TGTGCCAGCAGGGAACCGGGACAGCGAGGCTACACCTTC.

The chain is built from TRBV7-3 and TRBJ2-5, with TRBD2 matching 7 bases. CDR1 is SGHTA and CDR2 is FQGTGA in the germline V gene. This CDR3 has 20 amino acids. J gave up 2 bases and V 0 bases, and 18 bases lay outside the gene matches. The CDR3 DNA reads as TGTGCCAGCAGCTTAACTGATCGGGGGGTGTTGACAGACGCTCAAGAGACCCAGTACTTC. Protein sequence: CASSLTDRGVLTDAQETQYF.

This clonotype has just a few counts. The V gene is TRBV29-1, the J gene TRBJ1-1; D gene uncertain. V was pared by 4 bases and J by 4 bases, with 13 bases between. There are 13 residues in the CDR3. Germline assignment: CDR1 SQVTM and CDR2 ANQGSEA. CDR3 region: CSVVRPLSTEAFF. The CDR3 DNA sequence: TGCAGCGTTGTCCGGCCTCTAAGCACTGAAGCTTTCTTT. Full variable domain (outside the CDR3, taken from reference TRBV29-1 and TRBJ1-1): SAVISQKPSRDICQRGTSLTIQCQVDSQVTMMFWYRQQPGQSLTLIATANQGSEATYESGFVIDKFPISRPNLTFSTLTVSNMSPEDSSIYLCSVVRPLSTEAFFGQGTRLTVV.

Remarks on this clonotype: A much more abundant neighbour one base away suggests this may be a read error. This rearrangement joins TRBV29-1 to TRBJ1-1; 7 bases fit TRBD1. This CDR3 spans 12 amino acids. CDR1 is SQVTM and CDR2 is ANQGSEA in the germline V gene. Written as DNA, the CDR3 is TGCAGCGGTGGACAGGTGAACACTGGAGCTTTCTTT. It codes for CSGGQVNTGAFF.

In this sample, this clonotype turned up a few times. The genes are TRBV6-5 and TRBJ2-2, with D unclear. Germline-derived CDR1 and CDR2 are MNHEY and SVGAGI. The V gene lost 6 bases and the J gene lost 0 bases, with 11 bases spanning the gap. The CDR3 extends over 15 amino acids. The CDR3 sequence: CASRPLGANTGELFF. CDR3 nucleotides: TGTGCCAGCAGACCTTTAGGTGCGAACACCGGGGAGCTGTTTTTT.

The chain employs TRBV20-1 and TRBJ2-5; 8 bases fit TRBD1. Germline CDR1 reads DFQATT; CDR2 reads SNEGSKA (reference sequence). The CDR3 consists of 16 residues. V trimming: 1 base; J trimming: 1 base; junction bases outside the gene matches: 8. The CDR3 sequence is CSARAGAGGAQETQYF. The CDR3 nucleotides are TGCAGTGCTAGAGCTGGAGCAGGGGGCGCCCAAGAGACCCAGTACTTC.

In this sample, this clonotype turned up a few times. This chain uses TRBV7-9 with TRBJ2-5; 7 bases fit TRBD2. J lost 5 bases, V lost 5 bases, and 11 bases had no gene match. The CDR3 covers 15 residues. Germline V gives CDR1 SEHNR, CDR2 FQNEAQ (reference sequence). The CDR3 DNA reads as TGTGCCAGCAGCGGGGAGGGGAGAGTTAGCGAGACCCAGTACTTC. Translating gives CASSGEGRVSETQYF.

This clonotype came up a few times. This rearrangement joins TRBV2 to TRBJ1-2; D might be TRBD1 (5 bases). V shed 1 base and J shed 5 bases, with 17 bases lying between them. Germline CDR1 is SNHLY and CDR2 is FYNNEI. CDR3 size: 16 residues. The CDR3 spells CASSEEGEGRRYGYTF. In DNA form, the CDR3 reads TGTGCCAGCAGTGAAGAGGGTGAGGGGCGGAGGTATGGCTACACCTTC. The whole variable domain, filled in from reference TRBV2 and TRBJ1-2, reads EPEVTQTPSHQVTQMGQEVILRCVPISNHLYFYWYRQILGQKVEFLVSFYNNEISEKSEIFDDQFSVERPDGSNFTLKIRSTKLEDSAMYFCASSEEGEGRRYGYTFGSGTRLTVV.

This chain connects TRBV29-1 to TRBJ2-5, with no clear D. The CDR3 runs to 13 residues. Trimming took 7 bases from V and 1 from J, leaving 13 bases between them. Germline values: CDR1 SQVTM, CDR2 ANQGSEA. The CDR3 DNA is TGCAGCGGGGCGGCGTCAATCCAAGAGACCCAGTACTTC. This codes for CSGAASIQETQYF. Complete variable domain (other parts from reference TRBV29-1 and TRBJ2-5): SAVISQKPSRDICQRGTSLTIQCQVDSQVTMMFWYRQQPGQSLTLIATANQGSEATYESGFVIDKFPISRPNLTFSTLTVSNMSPEDSSIYLCSGAASIQETQYFGPGTRLLVL.

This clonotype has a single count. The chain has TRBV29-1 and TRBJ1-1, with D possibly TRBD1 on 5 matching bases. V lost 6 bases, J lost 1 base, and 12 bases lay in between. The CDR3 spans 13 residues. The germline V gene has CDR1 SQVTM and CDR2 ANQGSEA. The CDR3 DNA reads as TGCAGCGTCCGTAGCGGGGGGAACACTGAAGCTTTCTTT. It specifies CSVRSGGNTEAFF.

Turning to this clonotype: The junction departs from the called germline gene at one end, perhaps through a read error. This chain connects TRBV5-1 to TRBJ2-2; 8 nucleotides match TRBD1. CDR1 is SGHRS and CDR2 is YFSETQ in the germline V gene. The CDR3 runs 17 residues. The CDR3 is CASSVVVGAGGGGELFF. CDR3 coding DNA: TGTGCCAGCAGCGTAGTGGTGGGCGCAGGGGGCGGCGGGGAGCTGTTTTTT.

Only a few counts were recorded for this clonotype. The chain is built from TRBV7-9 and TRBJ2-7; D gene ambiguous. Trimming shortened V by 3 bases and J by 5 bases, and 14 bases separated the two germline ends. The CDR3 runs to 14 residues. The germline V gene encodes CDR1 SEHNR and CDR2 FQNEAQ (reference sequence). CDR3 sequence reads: CASSLPGEAHEQYF. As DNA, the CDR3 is TGTGCCAGCAGCTTGCCAGGAGAAGCCCACGAGCAGTACTTC.

The CDR3 DNA is TGTGCCAGCAGCCCAGGGGCCTCTAACTATGGCTACACCTTC. It yields the protein CASSPGASNYGYTF. The chain employs TRBV11-2 and TRBJ1-2, with D possibly matching TRBD1 (6 bases). The CDR3 spans 14 residues. CDR1 and CDR2 from the germline V gene are SGHAT and FQNNGV. V gave up 5 bases and J gave up 0 bases, with 10 bases separating them.